This T cell receptor (beta chain) was observed in a study of blood T cell repertoires in COVID-19. Study-level background: Sources were T cells, B-cell-depleted T cells, or PBMCs; the material itself was cDNA or gDNA.

Participant age was roughly 18 to 89 years, and participants resided in about two dozen US areas. TCRdb's copy holds only in-frame clones and misses some; the assay was immunoSEQ multiplex PCR. Among roughly 300,000 clones listed, approximately 90% were seen once. The V end was cut by 6 bases, the J end by 4 bases, with 12 bases between. The CDR3 spans 13 residues. Input material: PBMCs or T cells enriched from blood (not recorded which). V and J are TRBV12-3 or TRBV12-4 and TRBJ1-1, with a weak D call TRBD1 (5 bases). The clonotype was recovered from a woman aged 30 to 39 who had recovered from COVID-19. In DNA form, the CDR3 reads TGTGCCAGCAGGTCCGACAGTGGCACTGAAGCTTTCTTT. Residues: CASRSDSGTEAFF.